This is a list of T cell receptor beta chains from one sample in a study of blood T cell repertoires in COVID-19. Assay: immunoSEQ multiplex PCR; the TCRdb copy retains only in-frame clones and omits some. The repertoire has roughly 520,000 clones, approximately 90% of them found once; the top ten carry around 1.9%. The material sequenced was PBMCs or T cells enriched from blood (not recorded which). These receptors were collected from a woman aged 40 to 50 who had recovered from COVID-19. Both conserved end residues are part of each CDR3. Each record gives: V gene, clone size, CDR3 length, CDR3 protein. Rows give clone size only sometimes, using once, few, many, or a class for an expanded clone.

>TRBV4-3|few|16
CASSQDEGAGVYEQYF
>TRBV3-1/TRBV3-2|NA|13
CASPRGNTGELFF
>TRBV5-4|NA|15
CASSLRGGEDTEAFF
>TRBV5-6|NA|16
CASSLLLGQGIHTIYF
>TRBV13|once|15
CASSPSDRENYGYTF
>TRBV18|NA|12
CASSQERDVYTF
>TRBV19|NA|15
CASSNGTGKNYGYTF
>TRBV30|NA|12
CAWKSGLGGAFF
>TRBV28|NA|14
CASSIGQGYQPQHF
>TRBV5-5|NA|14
CASRAPGTSEEQFF
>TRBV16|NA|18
CASSQSWTSGRLRDTQYF
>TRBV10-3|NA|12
CAIRRESKEAFF
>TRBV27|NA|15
CASRGRGFSNQPQHF
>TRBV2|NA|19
CASSDPETGVWDVGDTQYF
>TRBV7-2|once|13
CASSLGPYEGYTF
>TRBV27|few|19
CASSRDRGPLLGGTGELFF
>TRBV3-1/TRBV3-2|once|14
CASSDRDLRYEQYF
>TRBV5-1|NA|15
CASKGQLSGANVLTF
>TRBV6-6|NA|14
CASSYDGRTQPQHF
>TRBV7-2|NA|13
CASSPSYNTEAFF
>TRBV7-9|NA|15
CASSQAGLSLGADTF
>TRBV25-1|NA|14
CASSRTGTNNEQFF
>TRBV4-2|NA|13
CASSQELRGTQYF
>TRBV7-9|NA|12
CASSRDTYEQYF